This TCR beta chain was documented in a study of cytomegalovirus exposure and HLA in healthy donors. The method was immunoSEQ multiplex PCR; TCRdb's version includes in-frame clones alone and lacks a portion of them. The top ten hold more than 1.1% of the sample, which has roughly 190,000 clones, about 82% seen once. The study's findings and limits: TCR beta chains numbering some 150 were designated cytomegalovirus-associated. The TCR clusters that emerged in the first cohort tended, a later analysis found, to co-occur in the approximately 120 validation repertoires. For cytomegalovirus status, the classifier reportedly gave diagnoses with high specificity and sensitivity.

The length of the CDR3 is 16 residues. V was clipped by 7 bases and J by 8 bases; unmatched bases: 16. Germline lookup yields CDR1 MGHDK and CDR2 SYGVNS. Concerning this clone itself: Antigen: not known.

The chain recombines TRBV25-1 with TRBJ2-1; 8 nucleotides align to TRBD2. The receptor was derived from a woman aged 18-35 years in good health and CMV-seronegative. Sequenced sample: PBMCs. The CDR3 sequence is CASTQQNGLAGDEQFF. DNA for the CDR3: TGTGCCAGCACCCAACAAAACGGACTAGCCGGTGATGAGCAGTTCTTC.